Listed below are T cell receptor beta chains from one sample, sequenced in a study of cytomegalovirus exposure and HLA in healthy donors. Libraries were prepared by immunoSEQ multiplex PCR; TCRdb keeps only in-frame clonotypes and omits some of them. This table holds roughly 160,000 clones, about 77% found once. Sequenced input: PBMCs. All receptors come from a man under 40 in good health and CMV-seronegative. The CDR3 runs from the conserved cysteine through the conserved F or W. Fields, in order: V gene, J gene, clone size, D gene, CDR3 DNA, CDR3 protein. The D gene is left open where the match is weak. For some rows the clone size is stated as once, few or many, or as a class when expanded; others skip it.

v_gene: TRBV2
j_gene: TRBJ2-5
abundance: -
d_gene: TRBD1
CDR3nt: TGTGCCAGCAGTGAAGCGCCCCCCGATGTACCGGGACAGGGGGCGGAGACCCAGTACTTC
CDR3aa: CASSEAPPDVPGQGAETQYF

v_gene: TRBV7-2
j_gene: TRBJ2-3
abundance: -
d_gene: -
CDR3nt: TGTGCCAGCAGCTTAGTTCCAGCGGGTGGCGCAGATACGCAGTATTTT
CDR3aa: CASSLVPAGGADTQYF

v_gene: TRBV6-5
j_gene: TRBJ1-1
abundance: -
d_gene: -
CDR3nt: TGTGCCAGCAATGGGGGGAGGATCACTGAAGCTTTCTTT
CDR3aa: CASNGGRITEAFF

v_gene: TRBV6-5
j_gene: TRBJ1-1
abundance: -
d_gene: -
CDR3nt: TGTGCCAGCAGTTACAGGTTGACATTTGAAGCTTTCTTT
CDR3aa: CASSYRLTFEAFF

v_gene: TRBV10-1
j_gene: TRBJ2-1
abundance: -
d_gene: TRBD1
CDR3nt: TGCGCCAGCAGTGAGGGACAGGGGGCCTACAATGAGCAGTTCTTC
CDR3aa: CASSEGQGAYNEQFF

v_gene: TRBV6-5
j_gene: TRBJ2-1
abundance: -
d_gene: TRBD2
CDR3nt: TGTGCCAGCAGGGACCCGGGACTAGCGGTGAATGAGCAGTTCTTC
CDR3aa: CASRDPGLAVNEQFF

v_gene: TRBV7-6
j_gene: TRBJ2-1
abundance: -
d_gene: TRBD2
CDR3nt: TGTGCCAGCAGCTTAGAACCGGGACTAGCGGGAGCAGCCCCGAACAATGAGCAGTTCTTC
CDR3aa: CASSLEPGLAGAAPNNEQFF

v_gene: TRBV6-5
j_gene: TRBJ2-7
abundance: -
d_gene: -
CDR3nt: TGTGCCAGCAGATCTAGCGCACGCTACGAGCAGTACTTC
CDR3aa: CASRSSARYEQYF

v_gene: TRBV9
j_gene: TRBJ2-3
abundance: few
d_gene: TRBD1
CDR3nt: TGTGCCAGCAGCGCGGGACAGGGGGCAGATACGCAGTATTTT
CDR3aa: CASSAGQGADTQYF

v_gene: TRBV4-1
j_gene: TRBJ1-4
abundance: -
d_gene: -
CDR3nt: TGCGCCAGCAGCCAAAACAGGAATGAAAAACTGTTTTTT
CDR3aa: CASSQNRNEKLFF

v_gene: TRBV18
j_gene: TRBJ2-2
abundance: once
d_gene: -
CDR3nt: TGTGCCAGCTCCCTACAGGGAGGGCCCGGGGAGCTGTTTTTT
CDR3aa: CASSLQGGPGELFF

v_gene: TRBV18
j_gene: TRBJ2-4
abundance: -
d_gene: -
CDR3nt: TGTGCCAGCTCACCAGGGGCAGAAATAGCCAAAAACATTCAGTACTTC
CDR3aa: CASSPGAEIAKNIQYF

v_gene: TRBV18
j_gene: TRBJ2-5
abundance: -
d_gene: -
CDR3nt: TGTGCCAGCTCAACGACATTCCAGGGGTACCAAGAGACCCAGTACTTC
CDR3aa: CASSTTFQGYQETQYF

v_gene: TRBV30
j_gene: TRBJ1-2
abundance: -
d_gene: -
CDR3nt: TGTGCCTGGAGTACAGTGTATGGCTACACCTTC
CDR3aa: CAWSTVYGYTF

v_gene: TRBV5-1
j_gene: TRBJ1-1
abundance: -
d_gene: -
CDR3nt: TGCGCCAGCAGATTTGCCAGAATGAACACTGAAGCTTTCTTT
CDR3aa: CASRFARMNTEAFF

v_gene: TRBV25-1
j_gene: TRBJ1-1
abundance: -
d_gene: -
CDR3nt: TGTGCCAGCAGAGATCCCGGGACAAACACTGAAGCTTTCTTT
CDR3aa: CASRDPGTNTEAFF

v_gene: TRBV5-3
j_gene: TRBJ1-4
abundance: -
d_gene: -
CDR3nt: TGTGCCAGAAGCCCTACAGGGAAACGGGTAAACGAAAAACTGTTTTTT
CDR3aa: CARSPTGKRVNEKLFF

v_gene: TRBV6-5
j_gene: TRBJ1-1
abundance: -
d_gene: -
CDR3nt: TGTGCCAGCAGCCGGGGACTGCTAGACACTGAAGCTTTCTTT
CDR3aa: CASSRGLLDTEAFF

v_gene: TRBV9
j_gene: TRBJ2-6
abundance: -
d_gene: -
CDR3nt: TGTGCCAGCAGCAAATGGACAGAGAGCTCTGGGGCCAACGTCCTGACTTTC
CDR3aa: CASSKWTESSGANVLTF

v_gene: TRBV2
j_gene: TRBJ2-7
abundance: once
d_gene: -
CDR3nt: TGTGCCAGCAGAGCCACAGCAGGGCTATCCTACGAGCAGTACTTC
CDR3aa: CASRATAGLSYEQYF

v_gene: TRBV6-4
j_gene: TRBJ2-7
abundance: -
d_gene: TRBD1
CDR3nt: TGTGCCAGCAGCCCATCTCCAGGGGGTACCTACGAGCAGTACTTC
CDR3aa: CASSPSPGGTYEQYF

v_gene: TRBV5-1
j_gene: TRBJ2-4
abundance: -
d_gene: TRBD2
CDR3nt: TGCGCCAGCAGCTTGGAGGGGCGGGAGTTAGCCAAAAACATTCAGTACTTC
CDR3aa: CASSLEGRELAKNIQYF

v_gene: TRBV6-4
j_gene: TRBJ2-1
abundance: -
d_gene: TRBD2
CDR3nt: TGTGCCAGCAGTGATGGACTAGCAGCATACAATGAGCAGTTCTTC
CDR3aa: CASSDGLAAYNEQFF

v_gene: TRBV29-1
j_gene: TRBJ2-6
abundance: -
d_gene: -
CDR3nt: TGCAGCGTCCTCACCCAGGGTTGGCCTGGGGCCAACGTCCTGACTTTC
CDR3aa: CSVLTQGWPGANVLTF

v_gene: TRBV18
j_gene: TRBJ2-3
abundance: -
d_gene: -
CDR3nt: TGTGCCAGCTCCCAATCCTCGGGCACAGATACGCAGTATTTT
CDR3aa: CASSQSSGTDTQYF

v_gene: TRBV30
j_gene: TRBJ2-7
abundance: -
d_gene: TRBD1
CDR3nt: TGTGCCTGGGGAACCGGGACAGGGCTCTACGAGCAGTACTTC
CDR3aa: CAWGTGTGLYEQYF

v_gene: TRBV27
j_gene: TRBJ1-1
abundance: -
d_gene: -
CDR3nt: TGTGCCAGCAGTTTCGGAGGGGACGGCACTGAAGCTTTCTTT
CDR3aa: CASSFGGDGTEAFF

v_gene: TRBV6-6
j_gene: TRBJ1-5
abundance: once
d_gene: -
CDR3nt: TGTGCCAGCAGTTTGAGGGGGGGGAGGGATCAGCCCCAGCATTTT
CDR3aa: CASSLRGGRDQPQHF

v_gene: TRBV30
j_gene: TRBJ2-7
abundance: -
d_gene: TRBD2
CDR3nt: TGTGCCTGGAGACTTCCGCTAGCGGGAATCTACGAGCAGTACTTC
CDR3aa: CAWRLPLAGIYEQYF

v_gene: TRBV15
j_gene: TRBJ2-1
abundance: -
d_gene: TRBD2
CDR3nt: TGTGCCACCAGCAGAGATCAAGTGTCTAGCGGGAGGGCAATCAATGAGCAGTTCTTC
CDR3aa: CATSRDQVSSGRAINEQFF

v_gene: TRBV5-6
j_gene: TRBJ1-1
abundance: -
d_gene: TRBD1
CDR3nt: TGTGCCAGCAGCAAGGACAGGGGGGAAAGGAACACTGAAGCTTTCTTT
CDR3aa: CASSKDRGERNTEAFF

v_gene: TRBV19
j_gene: TRBJ2-7
abundance: -
d_gene: TRBD1
CDR3nt: TGTGCCAGTAGTGTGACAGGGGCCTACGAGCAGTACTTC
CDR3aa: CASSVTGAYEQYF

v_gene: TRBV9
j_gene: TRBJ2-3
abundance: -
d_gene: TRBD1
CDR3nt: TGTGCCAGCAGCCCTCGGACAGGGAGGACAGATACGCAGTATTTT
CDR3aa: CASSPRTGRTDTQYF

v_gene: TRBV6-1
j_gene: TRBJ1-2
abundance: -
d_gene: -
CDR3nt: TGTGCCAGCAGCGAAAATCAGGGGATGGGATATGGCTACACCTTC
CDR3aa: CASSENQGMGYGYTF

v_gene: TRBV29-1
j_gene: TRBJ1-1
abundance: -
d_gene: -
CDR3nt: TGCAGCGTCCAACGGCAGGGAGGAGGGACTGAAGCTTTCTTT
CDR3aa: CSVQRQGGGTEAFF

v_gene: TRBV4-3
j_gene: TRBJ1-1
abundance: -
d_gene: -
CDR3nt: TGCGCCAGCAGCCAACTAAAACGGGGGGGTGCGAGCACTGAAGCTTTCTTT
CDR3aa: CASSQLKRGGASTEAFF

v_gene: TRBV27
j_gene: TRBJ1-6
abundance: -
d_gene: -
CDR3nt: TGTGCCAGCAGACCCTTTGGGACACCTAATTCACCCCTCCACTTT
CDR3aa: CASRPFGTPNSPLHF

v_gene: TRBV28
j_gene: TRBJ2-1
abundance: -
d_gene: TRBD1
CDR3nt: TGTGCCGGTGGACAGGGGTACAATGAGCAGTTCTTC
CDR3aa: CAGGQGYNEQFF

v_gene: TRBV19
j_gene: TRBJ1-5
abundance: -
d_gene: -
CDR3nt: TGTGCCAGTACTGTCCGAGACAACTCCTTGGCCCAGCATTTT
CDR3aa: CASTVRDNSLAQHF

v_gene: TRBV7-9
j_gene: TRBJ1-5
abundance: -
d_gene: -
CDR3nt: TGTGCCAGCAGCTTATCTTTGGCAGAGGATCAGCCCCAGCATTTT
CDR3aa: CASSLSLAEDQPQHF

v_gene: TRBV30
j_gene: TRBJ2-2
abundance: -
d_gene: TRBD2
CDR3nt: TGTGCCTGGAGGGACGGGAGGAAGAACACCGGGGAGCTGTTTTTT
CDR3aa: CAWRDGRKNTGELFF